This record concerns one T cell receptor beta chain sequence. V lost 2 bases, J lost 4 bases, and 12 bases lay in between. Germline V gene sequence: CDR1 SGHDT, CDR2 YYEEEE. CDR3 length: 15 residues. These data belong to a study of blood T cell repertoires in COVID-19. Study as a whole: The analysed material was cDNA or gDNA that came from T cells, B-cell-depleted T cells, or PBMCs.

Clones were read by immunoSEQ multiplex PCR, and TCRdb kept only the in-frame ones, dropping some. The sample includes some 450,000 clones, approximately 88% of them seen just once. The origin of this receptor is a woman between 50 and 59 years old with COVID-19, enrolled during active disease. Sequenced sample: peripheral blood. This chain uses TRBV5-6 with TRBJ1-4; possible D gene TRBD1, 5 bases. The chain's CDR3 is CASSLTGALNEKLFF. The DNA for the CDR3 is TGTGCCAGCAGCTTAACAGGTGCCCTTAATGAAAAACTGTTTTTT.